Detailed here is one T cell receptor beta chain. Its antigen is unidentified. The source of the sample is a study of neoadjuvant nivolumab and ipilimumab in lung cancer. Study-wide results and limits: From pretherapy to surgery, tumor richness and clonality rose with dual therapy.

The data were produced by immunoSEQ multiplex PCR, yet TCRdb's version contains in-frame clones alone and is incomplete. The table records 15,000 to 20,000 clones, almost 80% of them present only once. Trimming removed 5 bases from V and 7 bases from J; junction bases left unmatched: 10. The CDR3 is 15 amino acids. Germline values: CDR1 MNHEY, CDR2 SVGAGI. The V call is TRBV6-5, the J call TRBJ2-1; 8 bases are shared with TRBD2. Material: tumor tissue, obtained after neoadjuvant nivolumab, alone or with ipilimumab, at or shortly before surgery. The origin of this receptor is an adult with non-small cell lung cancer. The CDR3 protein is CASSNYAGGRNEQFF. The CDR3 DNA is TGTGCCAGCAGTAACTATGCGGGGGGTCGAAATGAGCAGTTCTTC.